The rows below give T cell receptor beta chains drawn from one sample of a study of cytotoxic CD8 clonotypes in ibrutinib-treated CLL. Data came from immunoSEQ multiplex PCR; TCRdb stores just in-frame clones and leaves some out. The table has 200,000 to 250,000 clones, approximately 70% seen once. The source was PBMCs, collected after 12 months of ibrutinib treatment. These receptors came from a human donor with chronic lymphocytic leukemia. CDR3s include the opening cysteine and the closing phenylalanine or tryptophan. A D gene is named only where the DNA matches it firmly. Not all rows give a size; the values are once, few, many and, for expanded clones, a class.

V	D	size	J	DNA	CDR3
TRBV2	-	-	TRBJ2-7	TGTGCCAGCAGGGGGGACACCGCCTACGAGCAGTACTTC	CASRGDTAYEQYF
TRBV13	-	-	TRBJ2-6	TGTGCCAGCAGCACCGAGACCCCCTGGGGACACGCTGGGGCCAACGTCCTGACTTTC	CASSTETPWGHAGANVLTF
TRBV28	-	-	TRBJ2-2	TGTGCCAGCAGCCAACGGACCGAGAGGGCCGGGGAGCTGTTTTTT	CASSQRTERAGELFF
TRBV29-1	TRBD2	once	TRBJ2-7	TGCAGCGTGAGGACTAGCGCCCACGAGCAGTACTTC	CSVRTSAHEQYF
TRBV9	TRBD1	once	TRBJ1-2	TGTGCCAGCAGCGTAGGCACAGGGGGTGGGGGCTATGGCTACACCTTC	CASSVGTGGGGYGYTF
TRBV15	TRBD1	-	TRBJ1-6	TGTGCCACCAGCCTGGGACAGGGGAATTCACCCCTCCACTTT	CATSLGQGNSPLHF
TRBV5-1	-	few	TRBJ1-6	TGCGCCAGCAGTCTAGCAGGGGCACCTAATTCACCCCTCCACTTT	CASSLAGAPNSPLHF
TRBV30	-	-	TRBJ2-7	TGTGCCTGGGCGGGACTGACCTACGAGCAGTACTTC	CAWAGLTYEQYF
TRBV19	-	once	TRBJ1-4	TGTGCCAGTAGCGACAGAGCAACTAATGAAAAACTGTTTTTT	CASSDRATNEKLFF
TRBV19	-	-	TRBJ2-7	TGTGCCAGTAGTCCCGGGTTGGGTTACGAGCAGTACTTC	CASSPGLGYEQYF
TRBV7-8	-	-	TRBJ2-5	TGTGCCAGCAGCTCCAGATTTAGGGAGACCCAGTACTTC	CASSSRFRETQYF